The text below deals with one T cell receptor beta chain. These data belong to a study of blood T cell repertoires in COVID-19. Study-level background: T cells, B-cell-depleted T cells, or PBMCs provided the cDNA or gDNA that served as material.

The junction had 9 bases not matched to a gene; V was cut back by 5 bases and J by 1 base. The CDR3 has 16 amino acids. Germline V gene data show CDR1 as MNHEY and CDR2 as SMNVEV (reference sequence). Participant age was roughly 18 to 95 years, and participants resided in about two dozen US areas. Participants had their cohort set by participant-reported clinical history. Libraries were prepared by immunoSEQ multiplex PCR; TCRdb keeps only in-frame clonotypes and omits some of them. Among a few hundred thousand clones listed, 80% to 90% were seen once. V is TRBV27 and J is TRBJ2-7; 9 bases fit TRBD1. Sample: PBMCs or T cells enriched from blood (not recorded which). The clonotype comes from a man aged 25-45 years who had recovered from COVID-19. The CDR3 sequence: CASSRLDRGISYEQYF. The CDR3 DNA follows: TGTGCCAGCAGTCGATTGGACAGGGGAATATCCTACGAGCAGTACTTC.